This T cell receptor (beta chain) originates from a study of blood T cell repertoires in COVID-19. Study background: COVID-19 samples collected from the United States, Italy and Spain covered acute and convalescent phases. T cells, B-cell-depleted T cells, or PBMCs supplied cDNA or gDNA.

This CDR3 contains 15 residues. V shed 4 bases and J 4 bases; nucleotides not matched to a gene: 7. Germline assignment: CDR1 SQVTM and CDR2 ANQGSEA. Original processing methods: Estimation of nucleated cell counts was performed using reference gene primer amplification. Profiling relied on immunoSEQ multiplex PCR, and the TCRdb table lists in-frame clones only, not all of them. That table is the source of V, J and clone size, and D and trimming were worked out from the DNA. The profile covers 10,000 to 11,000 clones, with around nine tenths appearing a single time and 25% to 30% taken by the ten largest.

The J gene is TRBJ1-1, the V gene TRBV29-1, with 12 positions matching TRBD1. The sequence derives from a man in his thirties or forties with active or convalescent COVID-19. The specimen sequenced was peripheral blood. The CDR3, as DNA: TGCAGCGTTGCGGGGGGACAGGGGGCGAGCACTGAAGCTTTCTTT. Translation: CSVAGGQGASTEAFF.